This entry lists 27 T cell receptor beta chains sequenced from one sample in a study of prognosis after radiotherapy for stage I lung cancer. Template was genomic DNA; TCR beta CDR3 amplified in two multiplex PCR rounds. For every TRBV and TRBJ gene, a specific primer was used in first-round PCR. A single record per CDR3 protein comes from TCRdb applying MiXCR to the multiplex PCR reads. The profile shows about 13,000 distinct CDR3 sequences, 55% to 70% of them singletons. The sample was PBMCs, taken before or after stereotactic body radiation therapy (not recorded which). Receptors were obtained from a donor aged 50 or older with non-small cell lung cancer.

The CDR3 sequence: CASSARRAGGSDTQYF. In DNA form, the CDR3 reads TGTGCCAGCAGCGCGAGGCGAGCGGGAGGATCAGATACGCAGTATTTT. The chain combines TRBV7-8 with TRBJ2-3, with 9 bases fitting TRBD2. Germline assignment: CDR1 SGHVS and CDR2 FQNEAQ. V dropped 5 bases and J dropped 4; count of bases not matched to a gene: 10. There are 16 residues in the CDR3.

This clonotype was seen ten or more times. In DNA, the CDR3 is TGCAGCGTCCAGGGGGGAGAGACCCAGTACTTC. Protein sequence: CSVQGGETQYF. The chain recombines TRBV29-1 with TRBJ2-5, with D tentatively TRBD1 (7 bases). The germline V gene has CDR1 SQVTM and CDR2 ANQGSEA. CDR3 size: 11 residues. Deletions cut 6 bases from V and 4 bases from J, with 9 bases between.

The J gene is TRBJ2-7, the V gene TRBV24-1; TRBD1 matches 7 bases. The CDR3 has 15 amino acids. CDR1 is KGHDR, CDR2 SFDVKD, per germline. Trimming cost V 0 bases and J 5 bases; bases outside gene matches: 6. CDR3 sequence (DNA): TGTGCCACCAGTGATTTGAGGGGGCTAGACAACGAGCAGTACTTC. This codes for CATSDLRGLDNEQYF.

This clonotype occurred many times. This chain uses TRBV29-1 with TRBJ2-7, with D perhaps being TRBD1 or TRBD2 (6 bases each). CDR1 SQVTM and CDR2 ANQGSEA come from the germline V gene. This CDR3 region has 13 residues. The germline V and J ends were trimmed by 2 bases and 7 bases, with 15 bases remaining between them. CDR3 coding DNA: TGCAGCGTTGAATCCTGGACAGCGGGTGAGCAGTACTTC. This codes for CSVESWTAGEQYF.

This clonotype was counted only a few times. At one end the junction does not follow the germline gene, possibly because of a read error. The CDR3 region has the DNA TGTGCCAGCAGCAGGGTACTAGTGGGAGTAGACGAGCATTACTTC. Translated: CASSRVLVGVDEHYF. The rearrangement uses TRBV14 and TRBJ2-7; possible D gene TRBD2, 5 bases. Germline V gene lookup returns CDR1 SGHDN and CDR2 FVKESK. The CDR3 is made up of 15 amino acids.

This clonotype was detected only a few times. A much larger clone differs from this one at a single base, so this may be a read error. The V gene is TRBV19, the J gene TRBJ2-7; D remains ambiguous. The CDR3 length is 14 residues. Germline V gene sequence: CDR1 LNHDA, CDR2 SQIVND (reference sequence). CDR3 DNA sequence: TGTGCCAGTAGTTCAGAGCAATATAACTACGAGCAGCACTTC. Its protein is CASSSEQYNYEQHF.

V and J are TRBV4-1 and TRBJ2-1, with D perhaps matching TRBD1 or TRBD2 (6 bases each). CDR1 and CDR2 (germline): MGHRA, YSYEKL. Trimming pared 1 base from V and 4 bases from J, leaving 17 bases between. The CDR3 has 17 residues. The CDR3 bases are TGCGCCAGCAGCCAAGTTGGCCTCCGGGGGACATACAATGAGCAGTTCTTC. This translates into CASSQVGLRGTYNEQFF.

This clonotype came up once. The likely explanation is a read error, given a far larger clone one base away. The chain is built from TRBV20-1 and TRBJ2-5; D perhaps matches TRBD2 (6 bases). The J call may be in error: the DNA end matches TRBJ2-1 better. The CDR3 runs to 15 residues. The germline gives CDR1 DFQATT, CDR2 SNEGSKA (reference sequence). CDR3: CSASVGRLSGNEQFF. The CDR3 nucleotides are TGCAGTGCTAGTGTCGGGAGACTCTCTGGCAATGAGCAGTTCTTC.

The V and J genes are TRBV20-1 and TRBJ2-2; D perhaps matches TRBD2 (6 bases). V was shortened by 4 bases and J by 1 base, with 10 bases between the two germline ends. CDR1 is DFQATT, CDR2 SNEGSKA, per germline (reference sequence). The CDR3 loop spans 14 amino acids. CDR3 in amino acids: CSAKGLLNTGELFF. The CDR3 nucleotides read TGCAGTGCTAAGGGACTCCTGAACACCGGGGAGCTGTTTTTT.

The V call is TRBV20-1, the J call TRBJ2-7; TRBD2 is a possible D gene (5 bases). The CDR3 runs to 14 residues. The germline V gene has CDR1 DFQATT and CDR2 SNEGSKA (reference sequence). Trimming removed 2 bases at V and 4 bases at J, with 15 bases between. For the CDR3, the DNA is TGCAGTGCTAGATGCGGAGGCCGCAGGTACGAGCAGTACTTC. Amino acid sequence: CSARCGGRRYEQYF.

Concerning this clonotype itself: With only one base between it and a far larger clone, this is likely a read error. The chain has TRBV6-4 and TRBJ2-3; 7 bases map to TRBD2. V lost 7 bases, J lost 2 bases, and 6 bases stayed unmatched. CDR3 size: 14 residues. Germline-derived CDR1 and CDR2 are MRHNA and SNTAGT. The CDR3 nucleotides read TGTGCCAGCACCCCAGCGGGGATCACAGATACGCAGTATTTT. Amino acid sequence: CASTPAGITDTQYF.

The genes are TRBV2 and TRBJ1-2, with D possibly being TRBD1 (5 bases). Per the germline V gene, CDR1 is SNHLY and CDR2 is FYNNEI. The CDR3 is made up of 12 amino acids. V lost 7 bases, J lost 7 bases, and 13 bases lay in between. CDR3 sequence reads: CASTVTGGGYTF. CDR3 DNA sequence: TGTGCCAGCACCGTAACGGGGGGTGGCTACACCTTC.

This clonotype has just one count. It differs at one base from a far larger clone, so likely a read error. The genes are TRBV7-7 and TRBJ2-3; a possible D gene is TRBD1 (6 bases). The germline gives CDR1 SSHAT, CDR2 FNYEAQ (reference sequence). This CDR3 region has 15 residues. The DNA for the CDR3 is TGTGCTAGCAGCTTAGATCCTACAGGGCAAGAGACCGAGTACTTC. This codes for CASSLDPTGQETEYF. Full variable domain (rest looked up from reference TRBV7-7 and TRBJ2-3): GAGVSQSPRYKVTKRGQDVTLRCDPISSHATLYWYQQALGQGPEFLTYFNYEAQPDKSGLPSDRFSAERPEGSISTLTIQRTEQRDSAMYRCASSLDPTGQETEYFGPGTRLTVL.

There are many counts of this clonotype. The gene calls are TRBV5-8 and TRBJ2-7; D is possibly TRBD1 (5 bases). V was clipped by 4 bases and J by 2 bases, with 13 bases between them. Germline loops: CDR1 SGHTS, CDR2 YDEGEE. CDR3 length: 14 amino acids. As DNA, the CDR3 is TGTGCCAGCAGCCCCTACAGGTCGACCTACGAGCAGTACTTC. It translates to CASSPYRSTYEQYF. The full variable domain, its missing parts supplied by reference TRBV5-8 and TRBJ2-7, is EAGVTQSPTHLIKTRGQQATLRCSPISGHTSVYWYQQALGLGLQFLLWYDEGEERNRGNFPPRFSGRQFPNYSSELNVNALELEDSALYLCASSPYRSTYEQYFGPGTRLTVT.

This clonotype has only a few counts. A much larger clone differs from this one at a single base, so this may be a read error. J is TRBJ2-6 and V is TRBV6-1, with 8 bases lining up with TRBD1. Per the germline V gene, CDR1 is MNHNS and CDR2 is SASEGT. The CDR3 length is 16 residues. The CDR3, as DNA: TGTGCCGGCAGTGACACAGGGGGCTCTGGGGCCAACGTCCTGACTTTC. As protein: CAGSDTGGSGANVLTF.

This clonotype was seen repeatedly, ten times or more. This CDR3 reads CASTVLAGVGGELFF. In nucleotides, the CDR3 is TGTGCCAGCACCGTACTAGCGGGAGTTGGCGGGGAGCTGTTTTTT. This chain links TRBV6-1 with TRBJ2-2, with 11 nucleotides matching TRBD2. The V gene's germline CDR1 is MNHNS and CDR2 SASEGT. Unmatched junction bases numbered 8, after V lost 7 bases and J lost 7 bases. The CDR3 runs to 15 residues.

Relative to its sample, this clonotype is medium-sized (0.01 to 0.1%). V gene TRBV7-2 combines with J gene TRBJ2-5; 8 bases are a match to TRBD1. The CDR3 extends over 14 amino acids. The germline CDR1 and CDR2 sequences are SGHTA and FQGNSA. Trimming cost V 5 bases and J 4 bases; bases outside gene matches: 6. CDR3 DNA: TGTGCCAGCAGCCCGATAGACAGGGGAGAGACCCAGTACTTC. The encoded protein is CASSPIDRGETQYF.

About this clonotype: With a far larger clone one base away, a read error is the likely cause. V usage is TRBV7-8 and J usage is TRBJ2-3; D is unresolved. The length of the CDR3 is 15 residues. Trimming left V 3 bases short and J 3 bases short, with 13 bases between. The germline CDR1 and CDR2 sequences are SGHVS and FQNEAQ. As DNA, the CDR3 is TGTGCCAGCAGCTTCTTGTCCCGGAAAACAGATACGCAGTATTTT. The encoded protein is CASSFLSRKTDTQYF.

The sample holds many counts of this clonotype. This sequence joins TRBV9 and TRBJ2-7, with D possibly matching TRBD1 (5 bases). The CDR3 covers 15 residues. The germline CDR1 and CDR2 sequences are SGDLS and YYNGEE. Trimming left V 7 bases short and J 6 bases short, with 23 bases between. DNA of the CDR3: TGTGCCAGCTCCCCTGGGGCTACCTCTAGTGTCGAGCAGTACTTC. It is translated as CASSPGATSSVEQYF.

The table lists this clonotype with many counts. The chain has TRBV28 and TRBJ2-7, with TRBD2 identical over 11 bases. CDR1 MDHEN and CDR2 SYDVKM come from the germline V gene. The ends lost 7 bases at V and 1 base at J; junction bases unmatched: 9. There are 16 residues in the CDR3. CDR3: CASTYPTSGGSYEQYF. In DNA, the CDR3 is TGTGCCAGCACCTACCCTACTAGCGGGGGATCCTACGAGCAGTACTTC.

This clonotype was detected many times. The genes are TRBV29-1 and TRBJ2-1; 13 nucleotides agree with TRBD2. This CDR3 region has 16 residues. Trimming at V came to 5 bases and at J to 3 bases, leaving 7 bases not matched to a gene. Germline CDR1 SQVTM, CDR2 ANQGSEA. CDR3 bases: TGCAGCGTTACTAGCGGGAGGGGGGGGGTCTACAATGAGCAGTTCTTC. As protein: CSVTSGRGGVYNEQFF.

The chain couples TRBV6-4 to TRBJ1-2; the D gene is possibly TRBD1 (6 bases). Trimming removed 3 bases at V and 3 bases at J, with 17 bases between. Germline lookup yields CDR1 MRHNA and CDR2 SNTAGT. The CDR3 loop spans 16 amino acids. CDR3 DNA: TGTGCCAGCAGTGAAGGGGGGGCAGGGCGCTACTATGGCTACACCTTC. Encoded protein: CASSEGGAGRYYGYTF.

This clonotype has only one observation. The chain employs TRBV5-1 and TRBJ2-2; perhaps TRBD1 as D (6 bases). The length of the CDR3 is 14 residues. Looked up from germline, CDR1 is SGHRS and CDR2 is YFSETQ. The CDR3, as DNA: TGCGCGGGGGCCCGGGGCGCGAACACCGGGGAGCTGTTTTTT. The encoded protein is CAGARGANTGELFF.

The chain links TRBV4-1 to TRBJ1-1, with D perhaps matching TRBD1 (5 bases). Germline V gives CDR1 MGHRA, CDR2 YSYEKL. The CDR3 is 17 residues long. Between the trimmed V and J ends, which lost 4 bases and 3 bases, there was a span of 21 bases. The CDR3 reads CASSPDMGGWRDTEAFF. The CDR3, as DNA: TGCGCCAGCAGCCCAGACATGGGGGGGTGGAGGGACACTGAAGCTTTCTTT.

This sequence joins TRBV18 and TRBJ1-1; no clear D. The CDR3 sequence is 14 residues long. Germline CDR1 reads KGHSH; CDR2 reads LQKENI. With 1 base removed from V and 0 bases from J, the gap between germline ends came to 6 bases. In nucleotides, the CDR3 is TGTGCCAGCTCACCACTGGGGATGAACACTGAAGCTTTCTTT. Amino acids: CASSPLGMNTEAFF.

As concerns this clonotype: With a far larger clone one base away, a read error is the likely cause. The rearrangement joins TRBV7-9 to TRBJ2-1; possibly TRBD2 for D (5 bases). Germline loops: CDR1 SEHNR, CDR2 FQNEAQ (reference sequence). The CDR3 loop spans 16 amino acids. The V end was cut by 3 bases, the J end by 1 base, with 13 bases between. CDR3 sequence reads: CASSFLLESSYNEQFF. The CDR3, as DNA: TGTGCCAGCAGCTTCCTACTAGAGTCTTCCTACAATGAGCAGTTCTTC.

J is TRBJ1-1 and V is TRBV19; tentatively, D is TRBD1 (5 bases). This CDR3 is built from 16 residues. Germline CDR1 reads LNHDA; CDR2 reads SQIVND (reference sequence). V gave up 7 bases and J gave up 2 bases, with 20 bases separating them. The CDR3 sequence is CASTTPGGGANTEAFF. The CDR3 nucleotides are TGTGCCAGTACCACGCCCGGGGGTGGAGCAAACACTGAAGCTTTCTTT.